A single sample gave rise to the 21 T cell receptor beta chains below, sequenced in a study of control samples from healthy donors and cancer patients. The method was immunoSEQ multiplex PCR; TCRdb's version includes in-frame clones alone and lacks a portion of them. Altogether tens of thousands of clones are present, roughly 87% being singletons, with the ten largest covering about 6%. The sequenced sample was PBMCs. These receptors all come from a man between 60 and 75 years old with colorectal cancer.

This clone was seen a handful of times. The J gene is TRBJ1-2, the V gene TRBV12-3 or TRBV12-4, with D unresolved. V shed 1 base and J shed 9 bases, with 6 bases lying between them. The CDR3 extends over 11 amino acids. CDR3 residues: CASSLGGRYTF. CDR3 nucleotides: TGTGCCAGCAGTTTAGGCGGTCGCTACACCTTC.

The chain carries TRBV19 and TRBJ1-6; TRBD1 is a possible D gene (5 bases). V lost 1 base and J lost 9, with 10 bases in between. The germline CDR1 and CDR2 sequences are LNHDA and SQIVND (reference sequence). The CDR3 spans 14 residues. CDR3 bases: TGTGCCAGTAGTATAGCAGGGCACGCTTCACCCCTCCACTTT. The encoded protein is CASSIAGHASPLHF.

The chain is built from TRBV18 and TRBJ2-2, with D hard to call. The CDR3 consists of 16 residues. Germline V gene data show CDR1 as KGHSH and CDR2 as LQKENI. V shed 3 bases and J shed 2 bases, with 13 bases lying between them. The CDR3, as DNA: TGTGCCAGCTCACCGATCCCCCCAGGAAACACCGGGGAGCTGTTTTTT. Translation: CASSPIPPGNTGELFF. Full variable domain (rest looked up from reference TRBV18 and TRBJ2-2): NAGVMQNPRHLVRRRGQEARLRCSPMKGHSHVYWYRQLPEEGLKFMVYLQKENIIDESGMPKERFSAEFPKEGPSILRIQQVVRGDSAAYFCASSPIPPGNTGELFFGEGSRLTVL.

This clone was seen only once. This chain uses TRBV11-1 with TRBJ2-5; a possible D gene is TRBD1 (6 bases). Trimming pared 2 bases from V and 2 bases from J, leaving 9 bases between. This CDR3 has 14 amino acids. Germline V gene sequence: CDR1 SGHAT, CDR2 FQDESV (reference sequence). CDR3 in amino acids: CASSLTTGQETQYF. The CDR3 nucleotides read TGTGCCAGCAGCTTAACAACAGGGCAAGAGACCCAGTACTTC.

J is TRBJ1-3 and V is TRBV19, with no clear D. The CDR3 loop spans 14 amino acids. Trimming pared 2 bases from V and 0 bases from J, leaving 5 bases between. CDR1 and CDR2 (germline): LNHDA, SQIVND (reference sequence). In DNA, the CDR3 is TGTGCCAGTAGTATACAGATCTCTGGAAACACCATATATTTT. Translating gives CASSIQISGNTIYF.

The V and J genes are TRBV5-6 and TRBJ2-7; D is unclear. The CDR3 loop spans 13 amino acids. V lost 0 bases and J lost 1, with 5 bases in between. Germline CDR1 SGHDT, CDR2 YYEEEE. The CDR3 DNA follows: TGTGCCAGCAGCTTGGGGCGGTCCTACGAGCAGTACTTC. Translated: CASSLGRSYEQYF.

The chain employs TRBV5-4 and TRBJ2-1, with D tentatively TRBD2 (6 bases). This CDR3 contains 15 residues. V was cut by 6 bases and J by 5 bases, with 18 bases left in between. CDR1 and CDR2 from the germline V gene are SGHNT and YYREEE (reference sequence). The CDR3 nucleotides are TGTGCCAGCAAACCCAGCGGGTTGGCGAACAATGAGCAGTTCTTC. Amino acids: CASKPSGLANNEQFF.

This clone was detected once. V gene TRBV19 combines with J gene TRBJ1-2; D uncertain. V was pared by 3 bases and J by 4 bases, with 12 bases between. The CDR3 consists of 14 residues. Per germline, CDR1 LNHDA and CDR2 SQIVND (reference sequence). The CDR3 region has the DNA TGTGCCAGTAGTATTGGGCCACCATCCTATGGCTACACCTTC. Its protein product is CASSIGPPSYGYTF. Based on the CDR3 plus reference TRBV19 and TRBJ1-2, the full variable domain is DGGITQSPKYLFRKEGQNVTLSCEQNLNHDAMYWYRQDPGQGLRLIYYSQIVNDFQKGDIAEGYSVSREKKESFPLTVTSAQKNPTAFYLCASSIGPPSYGYTFGSGTRLTVV.

V and J are TRBV19 and TRBJ2-3; tentatively, D is TRBD2 (5 bases). There are 14 residues in the CDR3. CDR1 is LNHDA and CDR2 is SQIVND in the germline V gene (reference sequence). V was shortened by 4 bases and J by 6 bases, with 14 bases between the two germline ends. The CDR3 loop is CASSNSGKVDTQYF. The CDR3 DNA is TGTGCCAGTAGTAACAGCGGTAAGGTGGATACGCAGTATTTT.

The chain employs TRBV18 and TRBJ1-1; perhaps TRBD1 as D (5 bases). This CDR3 contains 14 residues. Trimming left V 2 bases short and J 2 bases short, with 9 bases between. CDR1 is KGHSH and CDR2 is LQKENI in the germline V gene. CDR3 in amino acids: CASSPGAVNTEAFF. Written as DNA, the CDR3 is TGTGCCAGCTCACCAGGGGCAGTAAACACTGAAGCTTTCTTT.

This clone was counted a single time. The genes are TRBV6-6 and TRBJ2-3; TRBD1 or TRBD2 may be the D gene (5 bases each). The length of the CDR3 is 15 residues. Trimming took off 6 bases at V and 5 bases at J, with 18 bases between the two ends. Germline V gene sequence: CDR1 MNHNY, CDR2 SVGAGI (reference sequence). CDR3: CASRRQAGAGDTQYF. Written as DNA, the CDR3 is TGTGCCAGCAGGAGACAAGCCGGGGCGGGAGATACGCAGTATTTT.

V gene TRBV10-2 combines with J gene TRBJ2-3, with TRBD2 matching 8 bases. This CDR3 has 13 amino acids. Germline V gene data show CDR1 as WSHSY and CDR2 as SAAADI. Trimming removed 8 bases from V and 3 bases from J; junction bases left unmatched: 4. The CDR3 nucleotides read TGCGCCAGCGAGGTAGCGGGGACAGATACGCAGTATTTT. Protein sequence: CASEVAGTDTQYF.

The chain uses TRBV7-9 and TRBJ2-1; D uncertain. The germline V gene encodes CDR1 SEHNR and CDR2 FQNEAQ (reference sequence). The CDR3 consists of 15 residues. V was cut by 2 bases and J by 0 bases, with 8 bases left in between. CDR3 sequence reads: CASSLMGISYNEQFF. CDR3 coding DNA: TGTGCCAGCAGCTTAATGGGGATCTCCTACAATGAGCAGTTCTTC.

The gene calls are TRBV5-1 and TRBJ2-7; a possible D gene is TRBD1 (6 bases). V shed 2 bases and J shed 3 bases, with 21 bases lying between them. The germline CDR1 and CDR2 sequences are SGHRS and YFSETQ. CDR3 length: 17 residues. CDR3 in amino acids: CASSLQKTGLGLYEQYF. Written as DNA, the CDR3 is TGCGCCAGCAGCTTACAAAAGACAGGTCTGGGCCTCTACGAGCAGTACTTC.

The gene calls are TRBV12-3 or TRBV12-4 and TRBJ2-7; no clear D gene. CDR3 length: 12 residues. Trimming shortened V by 1 base and J by 0 bases, and 1 base separated the two germline ends. The chain's CDR3 is CASSLGSYEQYF. In nucleotides, the CDR3 is TGTGCCAGCAGTTTAGGCTCCTACGAGCAGTACTTC.

A note on this clone: The junction shows a germline mismatch at one end, possibly a read error. The chain has TRBV7-2 and TRBJ2-5; TRBD2 agrees at 8 bases. Germline V gene sequence: CDR1 SGHTA, CDR2 FQGNSA. The CDR3 covers 14 residues. DNA of the CDR3: TGTGCCAGCAGCCTAGCGGGTCTCGGGGAGACCCAGTACTTC. It encodes CASSLAGLGETQYF. Full variable domain (rest looked up from reference TRBV7-2 and TRBJ2-5): GAGVSQSPSNKVTEKGKDVELRCDPISGHTALYWYRQSLGQGLEFLIYFQGNSAPDKSGLPSDRFSAERTGGSVSTLTIQRTQQEDSAVYLCASSLAGLGETQYFGPGTRLLVL.

The chain combines TRBV7-2 with TRBJ1-3; D not resolved. Germline-derived CDR1 and CDR2 are SGHTA and FQGNSA. The CDR3 contains 13 residues. Trimming removed 7 bases from V and 4 bases from J, with 11 bases in between. In DNA form, the CDR3 reads TGTGCCAGCACCCCAGATTCAGGAAACACCATATATTTT. Translation: CASTPDSGNTIYF.

This rearrangement joins TRBV6-2 or TRBV6-3 to TRBJ2-7, with 13 bases lining up with TRBD2. The germline V gene has CDR1 MNHEY and CDR2 SVGEGT. The CDR3 runs to 17 residues. The V segment lost 0 bases and the J segment 2 bases; nucleotides outside the gene matches: 4. CDR3 DNA: TGTGCCAGCAGTTACTCCCGACTAGCGGGGGGTCCCTACGAGCAGTACTTC. It translates to CASSYSRLAGGPYEQYF.

The chain uses TRBV2 and TRBJ1-2, with D tentatively TRBD1 (5 bases). Germline values: CDR1 SNHLY, CDR2 FYNNEI. Between the trimmed V and J ends, which lost 7 bases and 3 bases, there was a span of 9 bases. CDR3 length: 12 amino acids. The CDR3 bases are TGTGCCAGCAATCGACAGTACTATGGCTACACCTTC. This encodes CASNRQYYGYTF. The entire variable domain, with the rest obtained from reference TRBV2 and TRBJ1-2, is as follows: EPEVTQTPSHQVTQMGQEVILRCVPISNHLYFYWYRQILGQKVEFLVSFYNNEISEKSEIFDDQFSVERPDGSNFTLKIRSTKLEDSAMYFCASNRQYYGYTFGSGTRLTVV.

The chain joins TRBV11-2 to TRBJ2-7, with TRBD1 matching 10 bases. The CDR3 runs to 15 residues. The V segment lost 6 bases and the J segment 0 bases; nucleotides outside the gene matches: 5. CDR1 is SGHAT, CDR2 FQNNGV, per germline. Written as DNA, the CDR3 is TGTGCCAGCAGGACAGGGGGCGCGGGCTCCTACGAGCAGTACTTC. It is translated as CASRTGGAGSYEQYF.

The chain combines TRBV11-3 with TRBJ2-3; D gene uncertain. The CDR3 extends over 15 amino acids. In germline, CDR1 is SGHNT, CDR2 YENEEA. Trimming pared 2 bases from V and 4 bases from J, leaving 13 bases between. The CDR3 region has the DNA TGTGCCAGCAGCTTACGTGCAGGCGGACCAGATACGCAGTATTTT. This codes for CASSLRAGGPDTQYF.